The 21 T cell receptor beta chains presented below share a single source sample, sequenced in a study of shared T cell receptors in the human thymus. The repertoire was sequenced with immunoSEQ multiplex PCR; TCRdb's copy has only in-frame clones and lacks some. The sample consists of 640,000 or so clones, more than 70% of them appearing once. The data also belong to a second study, concerning human thymus T cells.

The material sequenced was thymocytes. These receptors were collected from a boy younger than two with a congenital heart defect.

The J gene is TRBJ1-5, the V gene TRBV4-1, with a possible D match to TRBD1 (5 bases). Trimming shortened V by 5 bases and J by 2 bases, and 13 bases separated the two germline ends. Looked up from germline, CDR1 is MGHRA and CDR2 is YSYEKL. CDR3 size: 15 residues. The CDR3 DNA sequence: TGCGCCAGCAGCGGGGGGGGTCGGGGCAATCAGCCCCAGCATTTT. Protein product: CASSGGGRGNQPQHF.

This chain joins TRBV4-3 and TRBJ1-4; D not certain. The CDR3 totals 17 residues. Germline CDR1 is LGHNA and CDR2 is YSLEER. V dropped 1 base and J dropped 7 bases, with 19 bases sitting between them. CDR3 residues: CASSQAPLLTSGEKLFF. DNA for the CDR3: TGCGCCAGCAGCCAAGCTCCATTACTCACATCGGGTGAAAAACTGTTTTTT.

The chain has TRBV28 and TRBJ2-1, with TRBD2 matching 10 bases. The V gene's germline CDR1 is MDHEN and CDR2 SYDVKM. Trimming took 1 base from V and 0 from J; bases not matched to a gene: 3. CDR3 length: 17 residues. The CDR3 here is CASSLSSGGSSYNEQFF. The CDR3 DNA follows: TGTGCCAGCAGTTTATCTAGCGGGGGTAGCTCCTACAATGAGCAGTTCTTC. Supplemented by reference TRBV28 and TRBJ2-1, the full variable domain reads DVKVTQSSRYLVKRTGEKVFLECVQDMDHENMFWYRQDPGLGLRLIYFSYDVKMKEKGDIPEGYSVSREKKERFSLILESASTNQTSMYLCASSLSSGGSSYNEQFFGPGTRLTVL.

The rearrangement links TRBV6-4 to TRBJ2-3; 9 bases match TRBD2. In germline, CDR1 is MRHNA, CDR2 SNTAGT. The CDR3 loop spans 15 amino acids. The V and J ends lost 2 bases and 5 bases, in that order; junction bases with no gene match: 5. The chain's CDR3 is CASSDGRGGRDTQYF. In DNA, the CDR3 is TGTGCCAGCAGTGACGGGCGGGGGGGCCGAGATACGCAGTATTTT.

The chain employs TRBV14 and TRBJ2-7; TRBD1 matches at 7 bases. V shed 2 bases, J shed 3 bases, and the junction held 16 bases outside the gene matches. The CDR3 has 18 residues. Germline V CDR1 and CDR2: SGHDN, FVKESK. CDR3 region: CASSQRPPGQRGHYEQYF. The CDR3, as DNA: TGTGCCAGCAGCCAAAGACCTCCGGGACAGAGAGGGCACTACGAGCAGTACTTC.

The chain employs TRBV7-8 and TRBJ1-5, with no clear D. The CDR3 extends over 15 amino acids. Trimming stripped 4 bases from V and 1 base from J, with 11 bases between. Germline lookup yields CDR1 SGHVS and CDR2 FQNEAQ. The CDR3 protein is CASSYEGRSNQPQHF. The CDR3 region has the DNA TGTGCCAGCAGCTATGAAGGGAGAAGCAATCAGCCCCAGCATTTT.

The chain recombines TRBV13 with TRBJ1-3, with 10 bases fitting TRBD1. CDR1 and CDR2 from the germline V gene are PRHDT and FYEKMQ (reference sequence). The trim removed 1 base at V and 8 bases at J, leaving 5 bases unmatched. The CDR3 is 15 residues long. The DNA for the CDR3 is TGTGCCAGCAGCTTAGACCGGGACAGGGGAGACACCATATATTTT. Amino acid sequence: CASSLDRDRGDTIYF.

V is TRBV5-3 and J is TRBJ1-2; 7 bases match TRBD1. TRBV5-3 is known as an ORF, though its function is uncertain. This CDR3 spans 13 amino acids. Unmatched junction bases numbered 5, after V lost 1 base and J lost 8 bases. CDR3 nucleotides: TGTGCCAGAAGCTTGAGGGGGCAGGAAGGCTACACCTTC. Protein product: CARSLRGQEGYTF.

The rearrangement uses TRBV27 and TRBJ2-1; D gene ambiguous. V gave up 5 bases and J gave up 12 bases, with 11 bases separating them. This CDR3 contains 11 residues. Germline CDR1 is MNHEY and CDR2 is SMNVEV (reference sequence). In DNA form, the CDR3 reads TGTGCCAGCAGTCATAACAGTCGGCAGTTCTTC. Its translation: CASSHNSRQFF.

The chain has TRBV13 and TRBJ2-1; D not resolved. This CDR3 has 15 residues. Per the germline V gene, CDR1 is PRHDT and CDR2 is FYEKMQ (reference sequence). Trimming left V 3 bases short and J 0 bases short, with 9 bases between. CDR3 sequence reads: CASSFIESSYNEQFF. CDR3 coding DNA: TGTGCCAGCAGCTTTATAGAGAGCTCCTACAATGAGCAGTTCTTC.

Concerning this clone: In the same sample, other DNA sequences code for this CDR3. This chain links TRBV9 with TRBJ1-2; 8 nucleotides match TRBD1. This CDR3 is built from 15 residues. Germline CDR1 SGDLS, CDR2 YYNGEE. The V and J ends lost 3 bases and 2 bases, in that order; junction bases with no gene match: 6. DNA for the CDR3: TGTGCCAGCAGCGCCCGACAGGGGCCCAACTATGGCTACACCTTC. Its translation is CASSARQGPNYGYTF.

V gene TRBV27 combines with J gene TRBJ2-5; TRBD2 matches at 14 bases. Germline V lookup: CDR1 MNHEY, CDR2 SMNVEV (reference sequence). The CDR3 loop spans 17 amino acids. V gave up 3 bases and J gave up 2 bases; unmatched junction bases: 5. In nucleotides, the CDR3 is TGTGCCAGCAGTTTCGGGACTAGCGGGAGAAGGCAAGAGACCCAGTACTTC. Amino acid sequence: CASSFGTSGRRQETQYF.

The chain has TRBV7-9 and TRBJ1-5, with TRBD1 as a possible D gene (5 bases). CDR1 and CDR2 (germline): SEHNR, FQNEAQ (reference sequence). V was pared by 5 bases and J by 6 bases, with 11 bases between. The CDR3 has 13 amino acids. For the CDR3, the DNA is TGTGCCAGCAGCCACACGGGGGGTCAGCCCCAGCATTTT. Translated, it gives CASSHTGGQPQHF.

V and J are TRBV7-2 and TRBJ1-2; TRBD1 matches 8 bases. The CDR3 is made up of 12 amino acids. V gave up 5 bases and J gave up 8 bases; unmatched junction bases: 4. The germline V gene encodes CDR1 SGHTA and CDR2 FQGNSA. The CDR3 sequence is CASSPGGLGYTF. In DNA, the CDR3 is TGTGCCAGCAGCCCAGGGGGCCTGGGCTACACCTTC.

The J gene is TRBJ2-7, the V gene TRBV28; 14 bases match TRBD2. V shed 6 bases, J shed 2 bases, and the junction held 0 bases outside the gene matches. The CDR3 is 14 residues long. Looked up from germline, CDR1 is MDHEN and CDR2 is SYDVKM. The CDR3 region has the DNA TGTGCCAGCAGGACTAGCGGGAGGGCCTACGAGCAGTACTTC. Encoded protein: CASRTSGRAYEQYF. Variable domain in full (rest from reference TRBV28 and TRBJ2-7): DVKVTQSSRYLVKRTGEKVFLECVQDMDHENMFWYRQDPGLGLRLIYFSYDVKMKEKGDIPEGYSVSREKKERFSLILESASTNQTSMYLCASRTSGRAYEQYFGPGTRLTVT.

The chain employs TRBV11-2 and TRBJ2-7; 8 bases align to TRBD1. V was clipped by 5 bases and J by 2 bases; unmatched bases: 5. The germline gives CDR1 SGHAT, CDR2 FQNNGV. The CDR3 length is 14 residues. CDR3 loop: CASSARDRPYEQYF. The CDR3 bases are TGTGCCAGCAGCGCGAGGGACAGGCCCTACGAGCAGTACTTC. Full variable domain (outside the CDR3, taken from reference TRBV11-2 and TRBJ2-7): EAGVAQSPRYKIIEKRQSVAFWCNPISGHATLYWYQQILGQGPKLLIQFQNNGVVDDSQLPKDRFSAERLKGVDSTLKIQPAKLEDSAVYLCASSARDRPYEQYFGPGTRLTVT.

The chain employs TRBV30 and TRBJ1-1, with no clear D. The V gene's germline CDR1 is GTSNPN and CDR2 SVGIG (reference sequence). The CDR3 has 14 amino acids. V lost 1 base and J lost 1, with 10 bases in between. CDR3 loop: CAWSDLEPNTEAFF. CDR3 nucleotide sequence: TGTGCCTGGAGTGATCTAGAACCGAACACTGAAGCTTTCTTT.

The chain joins TRBV4-3 to TRBJ2-1; 13 bases map to TRBD2. The CDR3 totals 18 residues. Germline V gene lookup returns CDR1 LGHNA and CDR2 YSLEER. V shed 0 bases and J 7 bases; nucleotides not matched to a gene: 9. This CDR3 is CASSQDPLTSGGGNEQFF. The DNA of the CDR3 is TGCGCCAGCAGCCAAGATCCCCTTACTAGCGGGGGGGGGAATGAGCAGTTCTTC.

This rearrangement joins TRBV5-1 to TRBJ2-5; possibly TRBD2 for D (6 bases). The J call is in doubt because the DNA end fits TRBJ2-7 better. This CDR3 is built from 16 residues. Germline loops: CDR1 SGHRS, CDR2 YFSETQ. The CDR3 DNA sequence: TGCGCCAGCAGCTTGGATGCCGGGAGAACCTCCTACGAGCAGTACTTC. Translated: CASSLDAGRTSYEQYF.

The genes are TRBV6-1 and TRBJ2-5; 9 bases map to TRBD1. This CDR3 has 14 residues. CDR1 and CDR2 from the germline V gene are MNHNS and SASEGT. V was clipped by 4 bases and J by 4 bases; unmatched bases: 4. Written as DNA, the CDR3 is TGTGCCAGCAGTGGGAGGGACAGGGCAGAGACCCAGTACTTC. This encodes CASSGRDRAETQYF.

The rearrangement links TRBV5-6 to TRBJ2-7; TRBD1 matches 7 bases. V lost 4 bases, J lost 0 bases, and 4 bases stayed unmatched. The CDR3 sequence is 14 residues long. Germline CDR1 and CDR2: SGHDT and YYEEEE. DNA for the CDR3: TGTGCCAGCAGCGCCAGGGACAGCTCCTACGAGCAGTACTTC. This codes for CASSARDSSYEQYF.